This section outlines one T cell receptor beta chain sequence together with its context. CDR3 length: 16 residues. V lost 0 bases and J lost 4, with 16 bases in between. Germline V lookup: CDR1 SGHDT, CDR2 YYEEEE. Treatment: preoperative locoregional IRX-2 cytokine immunotherapy. This phase Ib study tested locoregional IRX-2 cytokine immunotherapy given before surgery. The data derive from a study of preoperative IRX-2 immunotherapy in early breast cancer. Only in-frame clones appear in the TCRdb table, and some are missing; sequencing was by immunoSEQ multiplex PCR. The sample yields around 35,000 clones, nearly 95% seen once.

Sampling was conducted from a patient treated with IRX-2 immunotherapy. The sequence was collected from a human donor with breast cancer. This rearrangement joins TRBV5-6 to TRBJ1-2, with D unclear. CDR3 residues: CASSLAGPKPTYGYTF. In DNA, the CDR3 is TGTGCCAGCAGCTTGGCTGGTCCCAAGCCCACCTATGGCTACACCTTC.